The source of this TCR beta chain is a study of shared clonotypes between healthy human individuals. Clones were sequenced by immunoSEQ multiplex PCR, and TCRdb holds only the in-frame ones, with some missing. The sample has some 1.4 million clones, roughly 96% seen once. V shed 1 base and J 0 bases; nucleotides not matched to a gene: 4. This CDR3 comprises 17 residues. CDR1 and CDR2 from the germline V gene are MGHDK and SYGVNS. This chain uses TRBV25-1 with TRBJ1-2, with 11 bases lining up with TRBD1. This sequence was found in a man between 25 and 39 years old in good health. Sequenced input: naive CD4+ T cells sorted from blood. Noted subset: CD45RA+ positively selected. The CDR3 DNA reads TGTGCCAGCAGTGAATGGGGGACAGGGGGGTCTAACTATGGCTACACCTTC. Protein product: CASSEWGTGGSNYGYTF.